This T cell receptor (beta chain) was documented in a study of regulatory T cells in long-lasting Graves disease. Specified time point: newly diagnosed GD, antithyroid drugs for less than 3 months. RNA extracted from PBMCs served as the sequencing template. CDR3-region Arm-PCR and iRepertoire HTBI primers produced the TCR beta libraries. TCRdb passed the multiplex PCR reads through MiXCR, listing each CDR3 protein once. This sample has approximately 560,000 distinct CDR3 sequences, with 15% to 20% found just once. This clonotype was observed many times. The CDR3 loop spans 12 amino acids. Trimming stripped 3 bases from V and 6 bases from J, with 7 bases between. The germline V gene encodes CDR1 SNHLY and CDR2 FYNNEI. These data were also reused for a study on T cells in Graves' hyperthyroidism and ophthalmopathy. That investigation notes: Hyperthyroidism was newly diagnosed in patients aged 18 to 65 (duration under 2 months).

The chain combines TRBV2 with TRBJ2-3; D gene unclear. This receptor was obtained from a young man with Graves disease. Sequences were derived from peripheral blood mononuclear cells (PBMCs), sampled at new diagnosis, from a patient treated with antithyroid drugs. DNA for the CDR3: TGTGCCAGCAGTGATAACGCGGATACGCAGTATTTT. It translates to CASSDNADTQYF.